One sample yielded the 18 T cell receptor beta chains listed below, sequenced in a study of T cell responses to AZD1222 COVID-19 vaccine. The repertoire was sequenced with immunoSEQ multiplex PCR; TCRdb's copy has only in-frame clones and lacks some. The sample shows about 110,000 clones, about nine tenths of them seen only once. The material sequenced was peripheral blood, taken on day 0 of MenACWY control vaccination. The source is an adult in good health.

The chain joins TRBV9 to TRBJ1-1; D is unclear. Germline CDR1 reads SGDLS; CDR2 reads YYNGEE. V was pared by 4 bases and J by 5 bases, with 12 bases between. This CDR3 spans 13 amino acids. The DNA of the CDR3 is TGTGCCAGCAGCCCCGGGAAGGAAACTGAAGCTTTCTTT. Protein sequence: CASSPGKETEAFF. Looking up the rest from reference TRBV9 and TRBJ1-1 gives the full variable domain: DSGVTQTPKHLITATGQRVTLRCSPRSGDLSVYWYQQSLDQGLQFLIQYYNGEERAKGNILERFSAQQFPDLHSELNLSSLELGDSALYFCASSPGKETEAFFGQGTRLTVV.

V and J are TRBV7-9 and TRBJ1-6; 11 bases map to TRBD1. In germline, CDR1 is SEHNR, CDR2 FQNEAQ (reference sequence). The V gene end was trimmed by 1 base and the J gene end by 9 bases; junction bases not matched to a gene: 2. CDR3 length: 15 amino acids. CDR3: CASSLGTGGGSPLHF. CDR3 nucleotide sequence: TGTGCCAGCAGCTTAGGGACAGGGGGCGGTTCACCCCTCCACTTT.

The chain is built from TRBV6-5 and TRBJ2-7; 7 bases agree with TRBD1. This CDR3 has 14 amino acids. Germline CDR1 reads MNHEY; CDR2 reads SVGAGI. The J segment lost 3 bases and the V segment lost 4 bases, leaving 6 bases of the junction unmatched. CDR3 sequence: CASSSGQVGYEQYF. CDR3 coding DNA: TGTGCCAGCAGTTCAGGACAGGTCGGCTACGAGCAGTACTTC.

The chain employs TRBV11-3 and TRBJ2-1; 7 bases map to TRBD2. V was pared by 2 bases and J by 4 bases, with 14 bases of the junction left unmatched. CDR3 length: 18 residues. Germline CDR1 reads SGHNT; CDR2 reads YENEEA. The DNA for the CDR3 is TGTGCCAGCAGCTTAAGGTCCCTATCTAGCGGAGAGTACAATGAGCAGTTCTTC. Its translation: CASSLRSLSSGEYNEQFF.

This sequence joins TRBV6-2 or TRBV6-3 and TRBJ2-7; unclear D gene. Trimming took off 5 bases at V and 4 bases at J, with 12 bases between the two ends. The germline V gene encodes CDR1 MNHEY and CDR2 SVGEGT. CDR3 size: 13 residues. The CDR3 protein is CASSDSPEYEQYF. CDR3 in DNA: TGTGCCAGCAGTGATTCACCGGAATACGAGCAGTACTTC.

The table lists this clone with a few counts. The chain links TRBV28 to TRBJ1-5; possibly TRBD1 for D (5 bases). CDR3 length equals 12 residues. V gave up 6 bases and J gave up 6 bases, with 9 bases separating them. Germline CDR1 is MDHEN and CDR2 is SYDVKM. In DNA, the CDR3 is TGTGCCAGCAGCCAAGACAGTCAGCCCCAGCATTTT. Protein product: CASSQDSQPQHF. Drawing the rest from reference TRBV28 and TRBJ1-5, the complete variable domain is DVKVTQSSRYLVKRTGEKVFLECVQDMDHENMFWYRQDPGLGLRLIYFSYDVKMKEKGDIPEGYSVSREKKERFSLILESASTNQTSMYLCASSQDSQPQHFGDGTRLSIL.

This chain links TRBV5-5 with TRBJ1-1, with D perhaps TRBD1 (5 bases). The CDR3 sequence is 14 residues long. Germline V CDR1 and CDR2: SGHKS, YYEKEE (reference sequence). The ends were cut back, 2 bases at V and 4 bases at J, with 12 bases in the middle. The CDR3 DNA reads TGTGCCAGCAGCTTCGGGGCAGTTCCCACTGAAGCTTTCTTT. Translated: CASSFGAVPTEAFF.

The chain joins TRBV7-8 to TRBJ1-4; no firm D call. The CDR3 is 15 amino acids. Per the germline V gene, CDR1 is SGHVS and CDR2 is FQNEAQ. Trimming pared 3 bases from V and 4 bases from J, leaving 12 bases between. The CDR3 is CASSLLSGLNEKLFF. DNA for the CDR3: TGTGCCAGCAGCTTGCTTTCAGGTCTTAATGAAAAACTGTTTTTT.

To note about this clone: One end of the junction is discordant with germline, which a read error may explain. The chain combines TRBV7-7 with TRBJ2-1; D might be TRBD2 (7 bases). The CDR3 covers 15 residues. The germline V gene encodes CDR1 SSHAT and CDR2 FNYEAQ (reference sequence). CDR3 in amino acids: CASSFGGASYNEQFF. The CDR3 nucleotides are TGTGCTAGCAGCTTTGGGGGGGCCTCCTACAATGAGCAGTTCTTC.

The V and J genes are TRBV4-1 and TRBJ2-2; 14 nucleotides align to TRBD2. J gave up 1 base and V 4 bases, and 8 bases lay outside the gene matches. In germline, CDR1 is MGHRA, CDR2 YSYEKL. The CDR3 runs to 19 residues. In DNA form, the CDR3 reads TGCGCCAGCAGCCCGAGGGGACTAGCGGGGGCACGGAACACCGGGGAGCTGTTTTTT. Translated, it gives CASSPRGLAGARNTGELFF.

The V call is TRBV4-3, the J call TRBJ2-5; a possible D gene is TRBD2 (7 bases). With 0 bases removed from V and 4 bases from J, the gap between germline ends came to 12 bases. The length of the CDR3 is 15 residues. Per germline, CDR1 LGHNA and CDR2 YSLEER. In DNA, the CDR3 is TGCGCCAGCAGCCAAGATCTGGGGGGGGCAGAGACCCAGTACTTC. It translates to CASSQDLGGAETQYF.

V usage is TRBV7-9 and J usage is TRBJ1-1; D gene ambiguous. This CDR3 comprises 14 residues. V lost 5 bases, J lost 0 bases, and 10 bases lay in between. From germline, CDR1 is SEHNR and CDR2 FQNEAQ (reference sequence). CDR3 loop: CASSPWTMNTEAFF. CDR3 nucleotide sequence: TGTGCCAGCAGCCCCTGGACCATGAACACTGAAGCTTTCTTT.

V and J are TRBV18 and TRBJ2-6, with 8 bases fitting TRBD1. CDR3 length: 17 amino acids. Trimming cost V 4 bases and J 0 bases; bases outside gene matches: 5. CDR1 KGHSH and CDR2 LQKENI come from the germline V gene. CDR3 sequence reads: CASSLRTGNSGANVLTF. The CDR3 DNA reads as TGTGCCAGCTCACTTAGGACAGGGAACTCTGGGGCCAACGTCCTGACTTTC. The full variable domain, completed using reference TRBV18 and TRBJ2-6, is NAGVMQNPRHLVRRRGQEARLRCSPMKGHSHVYWYRQLPEEGLKFMVYLQKENIIDESGMPKERFSAEFPKEGPSILRIQQVVRGDSAAYFCASSLRTGNSGANVLTFGAGSRLTVL.

The chain uses TRBV30 and TRBJ1-1; the D is unclear. In germline, CDR1 is GTSNPN, CDR2 SVGIG (reference sequence). Trimming cost V 3 bases and J 1 base, with 18 bases left between them. The CDR3 runs to 16 residues. CDR3 protein: CAWSLVGPHWNTEAFF. For the CDR3, the DNA is TGTGCCTGGAGCCTGGTCGGACCCCACTGGAACACTGAAGCTTTCTTT.

The CDR3 DNA follows: TGCGCCAGCAGCCGAGAGACAGGCCCCAATCAGCCCCAGCATTTT. Amino acid sequence: CASSRETGPNQPQHF. V gene TRBV4-1 combines with J gene TRBJ1-5; possibly TRBD1 for D (6 bases). Germline values: CDR1 MGHRA, CDR2 YSYEKL. CDR3 size: 15 residues. Between the trimmed V and J ends, which lost 4 bases and 3 bases, there was a span of 13 bases.

The chain recombines TRBV2 with TRBJ2-5; D is unclear. The CDR3 is 11 amino acids. Trimming left V 8 bases short and J 4 bases short, with 8 bases between. Germline CDR1 reads SNHLY; CDR2 reads FYNNEI. CDR3 protein: CASPVGETQYF. As DNA, the CDR3 is TGTGCCAGCCCGGTCGGAGAGACCCAGTACTTC. Drawing the rest from reference TRBV2 and TRBJ2-5, the complete variable domain is EPEVTQTPSHQVTQMGQEVILRCVPISNHLYFYWYRQILGQKVEFLVSFYNNEISEKSEIFDDQFSVERPDGSNFTLKIRSTKLEDSAMYFCASPVGETQYFGPGTRLLVL.

On this clone itself: At one end, the junction sequence differs from germline, possibly due to a read error. V and J are TRBV9 and TRBJ2-3, with TRBD2 matching 8 bases. The CDR3 sequence is 13 residues long. The germline V gene encodes CDR1 SGDLS and CDR2 YYNGEE. In DNA form, the CDR3 reads TGTGCCAGCAGCGCCCCGGGGGGGCCTGACGCACATTTT. Encoded protein: CASSAPGGPDAHF.

This chain connects TRBV27 to TRBJ1-1; D uncertain. Germline V gives CDR1 MNHEY, CDR2 SMNVEV (reference sequence). The CDR3 runs to 9 residues. The germline V and J ends were trimmed by 8 bases and 6 bases, with 4 bases remaining between them. In DNA form, the CDR3 reads TGTGCCAGCGGTCCTGAAGCTTTCTTT. Its protein product is CASGPEAFF.